The clone carrying this T cell receptor beta chain was seen many times. What it binds is not known. TCRdb recomputed calls from the 5' RACE reads with MiXCR, one row per CDR3 protein. There are about 21,000 distinct CDR3 sequences in the sample; approximately 5.7% occur only once, and around 13% lies in the top ten. The sample is drawn from a study of early T cells in non-severe SARS-CoV-2 infection. Findings and caveats of the study: Private and CD4 specificities were missed by VDJdb matching, which favored anti-spike CD8 responses.

CDR3 size: 13 residues. Germline V CDR1 and CDR2: SQVTM, ANQGSEA. The receptor's source is an adult who was a healthcare worker with PCR-confirmed SARS-CoV-2 infection or an uninfected control (not recorded which). V usage is TRBV29-1 and J usage is TRBJ2-2; D not certain. The source material was whole blood, sampled at baseline. CDR3 loop: CYAGQENTGELFF. CDR3 DNA sequence: TGCTACGCCGGGCAGGAGAACACCGGGGAGCTGTTTTTT.